Sequencing of this T cell receptor (beta chain) was carried out in a study of blood T cell repertoires in COVID-19. At the level of the study: Both acute and convalescent COVID-19 samples were obtained from the United States, Italy and Spain.

The V end lost 3 bases, the J end lost 3 bases, and 12 bases lay between the germline ends. CDR1 MNHEY and CDR2 SMNVEV come from the germline V gene (reference sequence). CDR3 length equals 15 residues. TCRdb keeps only in-frame clones here, not all; method: immunoSEQ multiplex PCR. The sample lists over 250,000 clones; around nine tenths were seen once. The sequence came from a woman in her late teens or twenties who had recovered from COVID-19. Sequencing used PBMCs or T cells enriched from blood (not recorded which). This sequence joins TRBV27 and TRBJ1-5; perhaps TRBD1 as D (6 bases). The CDR3 DNA follows: TGTGCCAGCAGTTTCGTCCGGGACATCAATCAGCCCCAGCATTTT. It is translated as CASSFVRDINQPQHF.